This TCR beta chain was recorded in a study of Graves' ophthalmopathy and Graves' hyperthyroidism (dated by TCRdb to between 2017 and 2018). Study-wide context: Peripheral blood was collected before any treatment was given, at the time of initial diagnosis. In total, 120 to 150 blood samples were TCR-sequenced: around 42 ophthalmopathy, some 80 hyperthyroidism and approximately 17 hyperthyroidism-to-ophthalmopathy patients. To explore V-J signatures that separate ophthalmopathy from hyperthyroidism, a discovery set of approximately 100 patients was enrolled, consisting of about 45 with ophthalmopathy and approximately 60 with stable hyperthyroidism. An independent validation cohort comprised 18 hyperthyroidism patients and roughly 15 patients who later progressed from hyperthyroidism to ophthalmopathy. To tell Graves' ophthalmopathy apart from Graves' hyperthyroidism, and to predict which patients would progress to ophthalmopathy, the study relied on TCR beta repertoire signatures. In roughly 6 hyperthyroidism patients, T-cell repertoires of thyroid tissue and blood were compared. After sampling, hyperthyroidism patients received methimazole starting at 30 mg daily, and ophthalmopathy patients received high-dose intravenous methylprednisolone.

The CDR3 starts with the cysteine, ends with the phenylalanine, and has 10 residues. The CDR3 DNA has 30 bases and is translated from base 1. The germline V gene sets CDR1 to SQVTM and CDR2 to ANQGSEA. Cut back by 8 bases and 6 bases, the V and J ends lie 10 bases apart. Ophthalmopathy patients were characterized by moderately to severely active disease, a Clinical Activity Score of at least 3, a NOSPECS grade of at least 4, and a disease duration under 3 months. Anyone with other autoimmune diseases, uncontrolled infections, pregnancy or lactation was excluded from the study. Clinical symptoms, serum thyroxine, TRAb, thyroid ultrasound and orbital computed tomography were used for diagnosis. PBMCs were isolated from about 9.1 ml of fresh peripheral blood by Ficoll-Paque density gradient centrifugation. Trizol reagent was used to extract the total RNA, and its quality was then checked on an Agilent 2100 Bioanalyzer.

Points the paper makes about the study in general: Most of the expanded thyroid clonotypes with a frequency above 0.001 were also detected in blood, and it was suggested that the thyroid immune response may be reflected by blood repertoires. No statistical method was used to set the sample size in advance, and the investigators knew which group each participant was assigned to. In validation, the model predicted ophthalmopathy progression with less than 71% sensitivity and approximately 78% specificity; roughly eleven predicted patients were CT-confirmed with GO in a median of about 7.1 months. In cross-validation, the 13-signature model distinguished ophthalmopathy from stable hyperthyroidism with 87.88% sensitivity and around 83% specificity, while in the test set the corresponding values were around 79% and 71%.

For repertoire sequencing, the TCR beta CDR3 regions were amplified from RNA transcripts. A first-round RT-PCR used HTBI primers with the Qiagen OneStep RT-PCR kit, followed by a second-round multiplex PCR, size selection and purification. Sequencing of the libraries was carried out on an Illumina HiSeq2000 in paired-end mode with 100 bp reads. Per the original workflow: SOAPnuke was used to process the reads, throwing out any read that had adapters, had uncalled bases, had a mean Phred below 15, or lacked an exact constant-primer or identifier match. COPE v1.2.5 was used to merge high-quality paired reads. Clonotypes were defined as unique nucleotide sequences and were aligned to IMGT TRB V, D and J references using MiTCR v1.1. The analysis was limited to V-J combinations with a frequency above 0.0001, which together covered around 99% of the repertoires. A TCR clonal expansion and chaos score per V-J combination was defined as the ratio of F50 clonal expansion to chaos observed in the TCRdist matrix. Welch's t-statistics and random forest were used to reduce the features to 10 to 15 V-J combinations, which were then used as input to a naive Bayes classifier. Thyroid-blood repertoire similarity was quantified with the Morisita-Horn index. TCRdb handled the public reads itself, with Q25 trimming in fastp and clone calling in MiXCR, and kept productive beta chains. Records with the same CDR3 protein are collapsed into one entry carrying the most frequent genes and DNA. V and J calls and clone size were set by TCRdb, not the authors. This sample gives almost 750,000 distinct CDR3 sequences in total; roughly 40% of them show up just once. Approximately 43% of the sample is in the top ten clones.

A word on this clonotype: The target of this receptor is not known. Base quality data are lacking; no much larger clone is found one base away.

This receptor was identified in an adult man with Graves' ophthalmopathy. The sequence links TRBV29-1 to TRBJ1-1; no D segment can be confidently identified. What was sequenced was peripheral blood. The DNA reads as follows: TGCAGCAGTTACTTGGCTGAAGCTTTCTTT. It translates as CSSYLAEAFF.